Below are 26 T cell receptor beta chains sequenced from a single sample in a study of T cells in Graves' hyperthyroidism and ophthalmopathy. TCR beta CDR3 sequences were amplified from RNA transcripts. The TCR CDR3 was amplified in a first-round RT-PCR using the HTBI primer set. TCRdb recomputed calls from the multiplex PCR reads with MiXCR, one row per CDR3 protein. This table has about 740,000 distinct CDR3 sequences, 12% to 15% appearing once. What was sequenced was blood. These receptors came from a young woman with Graves' hyperthyroidism.

There are many counts of this clonotype. The V gene is TRBV18, the J gene TRBJ1-1; D is ambiguous. Trimming left V 4 bases short and J 3 bases short, with 9 bases between. Looked up from germline, CDR1 is KGHSH and CDR2 is LQKENI. The CDR3 spans 13 residues. The DNA of the CDR3 is TGTGCCAGCTCACAAGATCTGGACACTGAAGCTTTCTTT. It translates to CASSQDLDTEAFF.

This clonotype was detected ten times or more. J is TRBJ2-7 and V is TRBV28, with TRBD2 matching over 11 bases. Trimming cost V 5 bases and J 3 bases; bases outside gene matches: 12. The length of the CDR3 is 17 residues. Germline V gene data show CDR1 as MDHEN and CDR2 as SYDVKM. DNA of the CDR3: TGTGCCAGCAGTCATTCCTCCATAGCGGGGGGGATCTACGAGCAGTACTTC. It specifies CASSHSSIAGGIYEQYF.

The chain links TRBV5-1 to TRBJ2-5, with D possibly called TRBD1 or TRBD2 (5 bases each). The length of the CDR3 is 15 residues. Per germline, CDR1 SGHRS and CDR2 YFSETQ. The germline V and J ends were trimmed by 6 bases and 1 base, with 16 bases remaining between them. The CDR3 nucleotides read TGCGCCAGCACAAGGGACGGTGGATTCCAAGAGACCCAGTACTTC. Translation: CASTRDGGFQETQYF.

This chain joins TRBV30 and TRBJ2-6; D is perhaps TRBD2 (6 bases). The germline V gene encodes CDR1 GTSNPN and CDR2 SVGIG (reference sequence). The CDR3 contains 16 residues. V lost 2 bases, J lost 7 bases, and 18 bases lay in between. The CDR3, as DNA: TGTGCCTGGAGTTCGGAGGGCCTCGTTTCAGCCAACGTCCTGACTTTC. It codes for CAWSSEGLVSANVLTF.

This clonotype was seen only a few times. The V gene is TRBV7-2, the J gene TRBJ2-7; D unclear. This CDR3 has 12 residues. Between the trimmed V and J ends, which lost 2 bases and 9 bases, there was a span of 11 bases. Germline values: CDR1 SGHTA, CDR2 FQGNSA. As DNA, the CDR3 is TGTGCCAGCAGCTTAACAGCCCCGCTGCAGTACTTC. Its translation is CASSLTAPLQYF. The whole variable domain, remainder taken from reference TRBV7-2 and TRBJ2-7, is GAGVSQSPSNKVTEKGKDVELRCDPISGHTALYWYRQSLGQGLEFLIYFQGNSAPDKSGLPSDRFSAERTGGSVSTLTIQRTQQEDSAVYLCASSLTAPLQYFGPGTRLTVT.

The rearrangement uses TRBV14 and TRBJ1-1; no definite D call. The germline V and J ends were trimmed by 1 base and 5 bases, with 17 bases remaining between them. Germline V gives CDR1 SGHDN, CDR2 FVKESK. The CDR3 is 16 residues long. For the CDR3, the DNA is TGTGCCAGCAGCCAAGCCCCCGGGATTATCGGGACTGAAGCTTTCTTT. Its translation: CASSQAPGIIGTEAFF.

This clonotype was picked up a small number of times. CDR3 DNA sequence: TGTGCTAGCGGATGGGGGACGAATGAAAAACTGTTTTTT. Translating gives CASGWGTNEKLFF. The genes are TRBV7-7 and TRBJ1-4, with D possibly TRBD1 on 5 matching bases. Looked up from germline, CDR1 is SSHAT and CDR2 is FNYEAQ (reference sequence). The CDR3 is made up of 13 amino acids.

The table lists this clonotype with many counts. The chain couples TRBV12-3 or TRBV12-4 to TRBJ2-4; D gene unclear. The V end was cut by 6 bases, the J end by 4 bases, with 19 bases between. This CDR3 is 16 amino acids long. In nucleotides, the CDR3 is TGTGCCAGCAGCCCACGCGGAAGGGTGTTGAAAAACATTCAGTACTTC. Its protein product is CASSPRGRVLKNIQYF.

This clonotype has at least ten counts. V and J are TRBV7-3 and TRBJ1-1; 10 bases agree with TRBD1. Trimming at V came to 1 base and at J to 4 bases, leaving 9 bases not matched to a gene. This CDR3 contains 17 residues. CDR1 SGHTA and CDR2 FQGTGA come from the germline V gene. CDR3 amino acids: CASSLRPVRQGATEAFF. DNA for the CDR3: TGTGCCAGCAGCTTAAGACCCGTTAGACAGGGGGCCACTGAAGCTTTCTTT.

This clonotype has a count of ten or more. V usage is TRBV10-1 and J usage is TRBJ1-5; D gene ambiguous. Germline V gene sequence: CDR1 WNHNN, CDR2 SYGVQD (reference sequence). V was cut by 4 bases and J by 7 bases, with 11 bases left in between. The CDR3 extends over 13 amino acids. CDR3 residues: CASSGADPQPQHF. The CDR3 DNA sequence: TGCGCCAGCAGTGGGGCAGATCCCCAGCCCCAGCATTTT.

The DNA of the CDR3 is TGCGCCAGCAGCCAAGATCTTCGACTAGCGGGAGCCAACTACGAGCAGTACTTC. Residues: CASSQDLRLAGANYEQYF. The genes are TRBV4-1 and TRBJ2-7, with TRBD2 matching over 12 bases. Germline assignment: CDR1 MGHRA and CDR2 YSYEKL. This CDR3 has 18 amino acids. V dropped 0 bases and J dropped 3; count of bases not matched to a gene: 9.

The sample holds a few counts of this clonotype. CDR3 sequence (DNA): TGTGCCACCAGCAGAGAGGAGACACTCACCGGGGAGCTGTTTTTT. Its translation: CATSREETLTGELFF. This chain links TRBV15 with TRBJ2-2; D is undetermined. CDR3 length: 15 amino acids. Looked up from germline, CDR1 is LNHNV and CDR2 is YYDKDF (reference sequence). V was clipped by 0 bases and J by 4 bases, with 9 bases between them.

V is TRBV7-2 and J is TRBJ2-4; the D gene is possibly TRBD1 (5 bases). The germline V gene has CDR1 SGHTA and CDR2 FQGNSA. This CDR3 comprises 18 residues. The V and J ends lost 1 base and 0 bases respectively, with 16 bases between them. The DNA for the CDR3 is TGTGCCAGCAGCTTAGGCAGGGCCCGGACGTTAGCCAAAAACATTCAGTACTTC. Translation gives CASSLGRARTLAKNIQYF. The full variable domain, its missing parts supplied by reference TRBV7-2 and TRBJ2-4, is GAGVSQSPSNKVTEKGKDVELRCDPISGHTALYWYRQSLGQGLEFLIYFQGNSAPDKSGLPSDRFSAERTGGSVSTLTIQRTQQEDSAVYLCASSLGRARTLAKNIQYFGAGTRLSVL.

This clonotype was detected ten times or more. This chain uses TRBV7-3 with TRBJ2-5; no clear D gene. V was cut by 4 bases and J by 4 bases, with 10 bases left in between. The germline gives CDR1 SGHTA, CDR2 FQGTGA. The CDR3 runs to 13 residues. CDR3 loop: CASSSSPRETQYF. The CDR3 nucleotides are TGTGCCAGCAGCTCATCACCCCGAGAGACCCAGTACTTC.

This clonotype was counted only a few times. The gene calls are TRBV2 and TRBJ2-7; 9 bases fit TRBD2. Germline assignment: CDR1 SNHLY and CDR2 FYNNEI. Trimming removed 4 bases from V and 7 bases from J; junction bases left unmatched: 8. The length of the CDR3 is 14 residues. The CDR3 DNA is TGTGCCAGCAGTGCGGTAGCGGGGGTAATAGAGCAGTACTTC. It yields the protein CASSAVAGVIEQYF.

V usage is TRBV6-5 and J usage is TRBJ2-6; 8 bases align to TRBD1. CDR1 MNHEY and CDR2 SVGAGI come from the germline V gene. After removal of 8 bases from V and 0 bases from J, the junction contained 9 bases not matched to a gene. CDR3 length equals 17 residues. The CDR3 region has the DNA TGTGCCAGCGGACGGGACAGGTCGTTCTCTGGGGCCAACGTCCTGACTTTC. It encodes CASGRDRSFSGANVLTF.

The chain couples TRBV7-8 to TRBJ2-1; a possible D gene is TRBD2 (5 bases). V lost 4 bases and J 10 bases, leaving 23 bases between the germline ends. Germline V gene lookup returns CDR1 SGHVS and CDR2 FQNEAQ. This CDR3 region has 16 residues. CDR3 sequence reads: CASSSTGGPRAIEQFF. For the CDR3, the DNA is TGTGCCAGCAGCTCCACGGGCGGCCCGAGGGCTATCGAGCAGTTCTTC.

This clonotype was picked up one time. This chain connects TRBV10-2 to TRBJ1-4; D is perhaps TRBD1 (6 bases). The CDR3 contains 15 residues. CDR1 is WSHSY, CDR2 SAAADI, per germline. V dropped 2 bases and J dropped 2 bases, with 9 bases sitting between them. CDR3 protein: CASSEEGDTNEKLFF. The CDR3 DNA is TGCGCCAGCAGTGAGGAGGGGGACACTAATGAAAAACTGTTTTTT.

In this sample, this clonotype turned up a few times. This chain connects TRBV4-2 to TRBJ2-7; D is uncertain. Germline CDR1 LGHNA, CDR2 YNFKEQ. There are 14 residues in the CDR3. Trimming removed 0 bases at V and 0 bases at J, with 6 bases between. The CDR3, as DNA: TGTGCCAGCAGCCAAGAGGGCAACTCCTACGAGCAGTACTTC. Protein: CASSQEGNSYEQYF.

The gene calls are TRBV7-8 and TRBJ2-1; TRBD2 aligns across 7 bases. Germline loops: CDR1 SGHVS, CDR2 FQNEAQ. This CDR3 region has 17 residues. After removal of 2 bases from V and 4 bases from J, the junction contained 11 bases not matched to a gene. The CDR3 sequence: CASSLLLSGIQYNEQFF. CDR3 sequence (DNA): TGTGCCAGCAGCTTACTATTGAGCGGGATTCAGTACAATGAGCAGTTCTTC.

This clonotype has at least ten counts. This sequence joins TRBV7-9 and TRBJ1-2; D unclear. The CDR3 has 15 residues. The V end was cut by 3 bases, the J end by 4 bases, with 15 bases between. Germline CDR1 and CDR2: SEHNR and FQNEAQ (reference sequence). CDR3 coding DNA: TGTGCCAGCAGCTTCGGTTGGTTTCGTAGCTATGGCTACACCTTC. It specifies CASSFGWFRSYGYTF.

The rearrangement links TRBV2 to TRBJ2-1, with D tentatively TRBD2 (6 bases). The CDR3 is 17 amino acids. V was clipped by 4 bases and J by 8 bases, with 24 bases between them. Per the germline V gene, CDR1 is SNHLY and CDR2 is FYNNEI. CDR3 nucleotides: TGTGCCAGCAGTGCGAGGGTGGTGCTAGCGCCGAGGGATGAGCAGTTCTTC. Its translation: CASSARVVLAPRDEQFF.

This clonotype was found a few times. This may stem from a read error, because a much larger clone lies one nucleotide away. This chain joins TRBV11-2 and TRBJ1-1; D may be TRBD1 (5 bases). The CDR3 is 13 amino acids. V was trimmed by 6 bases and J by 9 bases, leaving 17 bases between them. Germline V gives CDR1 SGHAT, CDR2 FQNNGV. CDR3 in amino acids: CASRSAGTLKAFF. CDR3 bases: TGTGCCAGCAGGTCCGCAGGGACTCTGAAAGCTTTCTTT.

This clonotype was seen ten or more times. The gene calls are TRBV7-8 and TRBJ2-1, with D unclear. Trimming stripped 1 base from V and 4 bases from J, with 11 bases between. This CDR3 contains 15 residues. The germline gives CDR1 SGHVS, CDR2 FQNEAQ. The CDR3 region is CASSLVRPEYNEQFF. The CDR3 DNA reads as TGTGCCAGCAGCTTAGTAAGGCCGGAATACAATGAGCAGTTCTTC.

This clonotype was seen many times. This sequence joins TRBV6-2 or TRBV6-3 and TRBJ2-3; 10 positions match TRBD2. Germline V gene lookup returns CDR1 MNHEY and CDR2 SVGEGT. Germline trimming cut 5 bases from V and 1 base from J; bases unmatched to any gene: 6. The CDR3 covers 16 residues. The CDR3 nucleotides read TGTGCCAGCAGTGGTTTAGCGGGGGGCGGCACAGATACGCAGTATTTT. It is translated as CASSGLAGGGTDTQYF.

This clonotype was observed a handful of times. The rearrangement joins TRBV20-1 to TRBJ1-1; D gene unclear. The CDR3 contains 14 residues. V lost 2 bases to trimming and J lost 0 bases, with 10 bases between them. From germline, CDR1 is DFQATT and CDR2 SNEGSKA (reference sequence). The CDR3 region is CSARWRGLNTEAFF. Here the CDR3 DNA reads TGCAGTGCTAGATGGCGAGGCCTGAACACTGAAGCTTTCTTT.